This T cell receptor beta chain was documented in a study of CD8 T cells in ankylosing spondylitis. MiXCR was run by TCRdb on the 5' RACE reads, yielding one entry per CDR3 protein. The sample lists 200,000 or so distinct CDR3 sequences, approximately 18% occurring once. Study-wide points: Disease-linked clones reportedly showed significant enrichment in matched ankylosing spondylitis synovial fluid.

This clonotype has at least ten counts. Its cognate antigen is unknown. The CDR3 extends over 15 amino acids. V shed 3 bases, J shed 3 bases, and the junction held 5 bases outside the gene matches. Germline CDR1 and CDR2: KGHSH and LQKENI. The clonotype comes from a male donor under 30 with ankylosing spondylitis or in good health (not recorded which). The sample comprised blood, either unsorted or a sorted T cell fraction (not recorded which). The rearrangement links TRBV18 to TRBJ1-2; TRBD1 matches 9 bases. CDR3 bases: TGTGCCAGCTCACCGAAACAGGGGGCTGACTATGGCTACACCTTC. This gives the protein CASSPKQGADYGYTF.